The 25 T cell receptor beta chains below come from one sample, sequenced in a study of shared clonotypes between healthy human individuals. Data came from immunoSEQ multiplex PCR; TCRdb stores just in-frame clones and leaves some out. Altogether fewer than 550,000 clones are present, almost 80% being singletons, with the ten largest covering roughly an eighth. The sequencing input was PBMCs. Every receptor here comes from a woman aged 40 to 50 in good health. Some clones in this sample may be carry-over from other donors' samples.

A few counts support this clone. The V and J genes are TRBV2 and TRBJ1-5, with D possibly TRBD1 on 5 matching bases. V gave up 4 bases and J gave up 3 bases, with 13 bases separating them. Germline lookup yields CDR1 SNHLY and CDR2 FYNNEI. The CDR3 runs to 15 residues. This CDR3 is CASSAESGTNQPQHF. The CDR3 nucleotides are TGTGCCAGCAGTGCGGAGTCTGGGACCAATCAGCCCCAGCATTTT.

The chain has TRBV30 and TRBJ1-6, with a tentative D call TRBD1 (5 bases). The germline V and J ends were trimmed by 1 base and 9 bases, with 13 bases remaining between them. This CDR3 is 14 amino acids long. In germline, CDR1 is GTSNPN, CDR2 SVGIG (reference sequence). CDR3 bases: TGTGCCTGGAGTGCCGGGGTAAGGGGTTCACCCCTCCACTTT. Protein sequence: CAWSAGVRGSPLHF.

Concerning this clone itself: In the same sample, other DNA sequences code for this CDR3. This chain uses TRBV7-2 with TRBJ1-5, with D unresolved. The CDR3 is 13 residues long. V was trimmed by 1 base and J by 5 bases, leaving 6 bases between them. Germline assignment: CDR1 SGHTA and CDR2 FQGNSA. The chain's CDR3 is CASSLGNYQPQHF. The CDR3 DNA reads as TGTGCCAGCAGCTTAGGAAATTATCAGCCCCAGCATTTT.

Comment on this clone: One base away lies a much larger clone, so this may be a sequencing read error. The V call is TRBV7-3, the J call TRBJ2-3; 13 bases are a match to TRBD2. V dropped 5 bases and J dropped 3; count of bases not matched to a gene: 2. The CDR3 has 15 amino acids. CDR1 SGHTA and CDR2 FQGTGA come from the germline V gene. This chain's CDR3 is CASSRTSGRTDTQYF. Here the CDR3 DNA reads TGTGCCAGCAGCCGGACTAGCGGGAGAACAGATACGCAGTATTTT.

The gene calls are TRBV7-2 and TRBJ2-7; D is possibly TRBD2 (6 bases). This CDR3 spans 14 amino acids. CDR1 is SGHTA and CDR2 is FQGNSA in the germline V gene. V lost 5 bases and J lost 2, with 13 bases in between. CDR3: CASSRPGTPYEQYF. Here the CDR3 DNA reads TGTGCCAGCAGCAGGCCCGGGACTCCCTACGAGCAGTACTTC.

J is TRBJ1-2 and V is TRBV2; D gene ambiguous. Per the germline V gene, CDR1 is SNHLY and CDR2 is FYNNEI. V lost 6 bases and J lost 5, with 10 bases in between. The CDR3 runs to 12 residues. The CDR3 region has the DNA TGTGCCAGCAGCGACCATTCTTATGGCTACACCTTC. Protein product: CASSDHSYGYTF.

In this sample, this clone turned up a few times. The chain joins TRBV18 to TRBJ2-7; 9 nucleotides match TRBD1. Trimming removed 8 bases from V and 3 bases from J; junction bases left unmatched: 5. Per the germline V gene, CDR1 is KGHSH and CDR2 is LQKENI. This CDR3 is built from 13 residues. CDR3 sequence: CASRRTGDYEQYF. CDR3 in DNA: TGTGCCAGCCGACGGACAGGGGACTACGAGCAGTACTTC.

This chain uses TRBV28 with TRBJ2-1; 11 nucleotides align to TRBD1. There are 16 residues in the CDR3. The junction had 6 bases not matched to a gene; V was cut back by 4 bases and J by 4 bases. The germline CDR1 and CDR2 sequences are MDHEN and SYDVKM. The CDR3 here is CASSSGQGASYNEQFF. In DNA form, the CDR3 reads TGTGCCAGCAGTTCAGGACAGGGGGCGTCTTACAATGAGCAGTTCTTC.

The chain carries TRBV9 and TRBJ1-5; D perhaps matches TRBD1 (5 bases). This CDR3 is 15 amino acids long. From germline, CDR1 is SGDLS and CDR2 YYNGEE. Trimming took off 0 bases at V and 5 bases at J, with 12 bases between the two ends. CDR3 DNA: TGTGCCAGCAGCGTAGTGGCAGGGCTGCATCAGCCCCAGCATTTT. Translating gives CASSVVAGLHQPQHF.

The rearrangement joins TRBV7-3 to TRBJ2-7; 10 bases match TRBD2. The CDR3 sequence is 13 residues long. V gave up 4 bases and J gave up 4 bases; unmatched junction bases: 1. The germline V gene has CDR1 SGHTA and CDR2 FQGTGA. CDR3 bases: TGTGCCAGCAGCTCGACTAGCGGGTACGAGCAGTACTTC. Protein: CASSSTSGYEQYF.

The chain employs TRBV6-5 and TRBJ1-6; no reliable D call. Trimming pared 6 bases from V and 4 bases from J, leaving 4 bases between. The germline V gene has CDR1 MNHEY and CDR2 SVGAGI. The CDR3 consists of 12 residues. This CDR3 is CASSMYNSPLHF. In nucleotides, the CDR3 is TGTGCCAGCAGCATGTATAATTCACCCCTCCACTTT.

The V gene is TRBV28, the J gene TRBJ2-6, with D perhaps TRBD1 (6 bases). Trimming pared 6 bases from V and 0 bases from J, leaving 15 bases between. Germline V gene data show CDR1 as MDHEN and CDR2 as SYDVKM. This CDR3 spans 17 amino acids. This chain's CDR3 is CASRGAGASSGANVLTF. The CDR3 nucleotides are TGTGCCAGCAGGGGGGCAGGGGCCTCCTCTGGGGCCAACGTCCTGACTTTC.

The rearrangement joins TRBV5-4 to TRBJ2-6; no reliable D call. V lost 2 bases to trimming and J lost 2 bases, with 8 bases between them. This CDR3 spans 15 amino acids. Germline V gene sequence: CDR1 SGHNT, CDR2 YYREEE (reference sequence). This CDR3 is CASSLSITGANVLTF. In nucleotides, the CDR3 is TGTGCCAGCAGCTTATCTATTACTGGGGCCAACGTCCTGACTTTC.

The chain is built from TRBV7-2 and TRBJ2-7; 7 nucleotides match TRBD1. The CDR3 extends over 13 amino acids. With V trimmed by 5 bases and J by 5 bases, 6 bases remained unmatched. Germline CDR1 and CDR2: SGHTA and FQGNSA. The CDR3 protein is CASSTTGKDEQYF. The CDR3 region has the DNA TGTGCCAGCAGCACGACAGGGAAGGACGAGCAGTACTTC.

The rearrangement links TRBV19 to TRBJ1-5; D is perhaps TRBD1 (6 bases). Germline CDR1 LNHDA, CDR2 SQIVND (reference sequence). Trimming pared 0 bases from V and 7 bases from J, leaving 22 bases between. The CDR3 has 18 residues. The CDR3 nucleotides read TGTGCCAGTAGTATAGATGCTCTCTGGGGGGCTCCCTCCCAGCCCCAGCATTTT. Protein product: CASSIDALWGAPSQPQHF. The full variable domain, with the rest looked up from reference TRBV19 and TRBJ1-5, is DGGITQSPKYLFRKEGQNVTLSCEQNLNHDAMYWYRQDPGQGLRLIYYSQIVNDFQKGDIAEGYSVSREKKESFPLTVTSAQKNPTAFYLCASSIDALWGAPSQPQHFGDGTRLSIL.

This chain uses TRBV7-9 with TRBJ1-4, with D tentatively TRBD1 (5 bases). The germline CDR1 and CDR2 sequences are SEHNR and FQNEAQ (reference sequence). V lost 5 bases and J lost 8, with 15 bases in between. The length of the CDR3 is 14 residues. The CDR3 coding sequence is TGTGCCAGCAGCCCACAAAGGACAACCGAAAAACTGTTTTTT. This translates into CASSPQRTTEKLFF.

This clone was seen a single time. A clone one base away is much larger, so this may be a read error. In DNA form, the CDR3 reads TGTGCCAGCAGCTTGAGCGGGAACACAGATACGCAGTATTTT. Translation gives CASSLSGNTDTQYF. The rearrangement uses TRBV7-9 and TRBJ2-3, with 7 bases identical to TRBD2. With 3 bases clipped from V and 2 bases from J, the junction kept 2 bases outside the gene matches. Germline lookup yields CDR1 SEHNR and CDR2 FQNEAQ (reference sequence). The CDR3 has 14 amino acids.

The chain joins TRBV6-1 to TRBJ1-6; D remains unclear. With 1 base removed from V and 9 bases from J, the gap between germline ends came to 4 bases. This CDR3 region has 12 residues. CDR1 is MNHNS and CDR2 is SASEGT in the germline V gene. The CDR3 coding sequence is TGTGCCAGCAGTGAAGGTCCTTCACCCCTCCACTTT. Its translation: CASSEGPSPLHF.

The gene calls are TRBV6-5 and TRBJ2-7; no definite D call. The CDR3 is 13 residues long. Germline-derived CDR1 and CDR2 are MNHEY and SVGAGI. The ends were cut back, 4 bases at V and 3 bases at J, with 10 bases in the middle. The CDR3 DNA sequence: TGTGCCAGCAGTTTTGACCTAAACTACGAGCAGTACTTC. The encoded protein is CASSFDLNYEQYF.

This clone was seen more than once but under ten times. V usage is TRBV28 and J usage is TRBJ2-7; 10 bases line up with TRBD2. Looked up from germline, CDR1 is MDHEN and CDR2 is SYDVKM. The CDR3 runs to 15 residues. The ends lost 5 bases at V and 2 bases at J; junction bases unmatched: 6. The CDR3 spells CASSVTGTSAYEQYF. In DNA, the CDR3 is TGTGCCAGCAGTGTAACCGGGACTAGCGCCTACGAGCAGTACTTC.

This clone showed up just a few times. CDR3 nucleotide sequence: TGTGCCAGCAGCTTAGCGTTCGGGACTAGCGCAGATACGCAGTATTTT. Translating gives CASSLAFGTSADTQYF. The J gene is TRBJ2-3, the V gene TRBV7-2, with 10 bases aligning to TRBD2. Trimming at V came to 0 bases and at J to 4 bases, leaving 4 bases not matched to a gene. The CDR3 totals 16 residues. Germline-derived CDR1 and CDR2 are SGHTA and FQGNSA.

The V and J genes are TRBV27 and TRBJ2-2; D may correspond to TRBD1 or TRBD2 (5 bases each). The CDR3 length is 14 residues. The ends were cut back, 5 bases at V and 4 bases at J, with 11 bases in the middle. The germline V gene encodes CDR1 MNHEY and CDR2 SMNVEV (reference sequence). The CDR3 region is CASSRDGSTGELFF. The CDR3 DNA follows: TGTGCCAGCAGTAGGGACGGGTCCACCGGGGAGCTGTTTTTT.

The chain couples TRBV11-2 to TRBJ2-5; no definite D call. V was shortened by 3 bases and J by 0 bases, with 5 bases between the two germline ends. CDR1 and CDR2 (germline): SGHAT, FQNNGV. The CDR3 contains 13 residues. CDR3 sequence: CASSFGHQETQYF. The CDR3 DNA follows: TGTGCCAGCAGCTTCGGACACCAAGAGACCCAGTACTTC.

The chain couples TRBV10-3 to TRBJ1-1; maybe TRBD1 (5 bases). V was clipped by 2 bases and J by 1 base, with 11 bases between them. This CDR3 region has 15 residues. In germline, CDR1 is ENHRY, CDR2 SYGVKD. The CDR3 loop reads CAISEPGRTNTEAFF. In nucleotides, the CDR3 is TGTGCCATCAGTGAGCCGGGACGGACGAACACTGAAGCTTTCTTT.

The rearrangement joins TRBV27 to TRBJ1-4; D ambiguous. Germline CDR1 is MNHEY and CDR2 is SMNVEV (reference sequence). This CDR3 comprises 11 residues. Trimming removed 3 bases at V and 10 bases at J, with 6 bases between. Here the CDR3 DNA reads TGTGCCAGCAGTTTTGGCGGAAAACTGTTTTTT. It codes for CASSFGGKLFF.